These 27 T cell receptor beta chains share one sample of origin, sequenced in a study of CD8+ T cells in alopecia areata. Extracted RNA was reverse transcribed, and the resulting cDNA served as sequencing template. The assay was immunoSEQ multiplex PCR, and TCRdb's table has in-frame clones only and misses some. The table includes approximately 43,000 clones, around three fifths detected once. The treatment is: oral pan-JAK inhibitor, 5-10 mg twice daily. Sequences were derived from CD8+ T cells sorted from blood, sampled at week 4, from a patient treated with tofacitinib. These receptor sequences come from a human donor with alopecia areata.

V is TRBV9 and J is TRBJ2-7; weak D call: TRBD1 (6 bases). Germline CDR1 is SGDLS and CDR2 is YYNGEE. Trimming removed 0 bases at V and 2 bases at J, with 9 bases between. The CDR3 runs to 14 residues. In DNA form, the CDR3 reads TGTGCCAGCAGCGTAGGACAGGTACCCTACGAGCAGTACTTC. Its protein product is CASSVGQVPYEQYF. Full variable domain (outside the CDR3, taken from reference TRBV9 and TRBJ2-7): DSGVTQTPKHLITATGQRVTLRCSPRSGDLSVYWYQQSLDQGLQFLIQYYNGEERAKGNILERFSAQQFPDLHSELNLSSLELGDSALYFCASSVGQVPYEQYFGPGTRLTVT.

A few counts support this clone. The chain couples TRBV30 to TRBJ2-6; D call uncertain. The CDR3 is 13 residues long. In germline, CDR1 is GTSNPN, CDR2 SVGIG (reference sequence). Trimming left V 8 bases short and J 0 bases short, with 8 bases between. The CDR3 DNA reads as TGTGCCCGACGCCCCTCTGGGGCCAACGTCCTGACTTTC. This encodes CARRPSGANVLTF.

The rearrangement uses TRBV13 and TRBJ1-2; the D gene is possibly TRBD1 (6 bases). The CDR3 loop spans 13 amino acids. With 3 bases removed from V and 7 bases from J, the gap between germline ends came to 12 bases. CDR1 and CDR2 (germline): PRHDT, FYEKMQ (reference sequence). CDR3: CASSFRGDGGYTF. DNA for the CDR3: TGTGCCAGCAGCTTCAGGGGAGATGGTGGCTACACCTTC. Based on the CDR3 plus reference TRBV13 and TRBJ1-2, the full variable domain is AAGVIQSPRHLIKEKRETATLKCYPIPRHDTVYWYQQGPGQDPQFLISFYEKMQSDKGSIPDRFSAQQFSDYHSELNMSSLELGDSALYFCASSFRGDGGYTFGSGTRLTVV.

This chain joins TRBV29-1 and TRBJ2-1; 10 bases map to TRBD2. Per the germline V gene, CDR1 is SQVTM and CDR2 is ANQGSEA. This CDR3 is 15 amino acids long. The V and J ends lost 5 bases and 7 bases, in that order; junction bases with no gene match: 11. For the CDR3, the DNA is TGCAGCGTTTACTTAGCGGGGGGTCAGGGTAATGAGCAGTTCTTC. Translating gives CSVYLAGGQGNEQFF.

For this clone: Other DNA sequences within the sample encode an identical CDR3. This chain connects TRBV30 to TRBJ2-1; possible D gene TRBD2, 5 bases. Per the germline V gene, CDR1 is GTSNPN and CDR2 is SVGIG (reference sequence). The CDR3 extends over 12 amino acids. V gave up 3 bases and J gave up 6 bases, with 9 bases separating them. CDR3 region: CAWRLGGNEQFF. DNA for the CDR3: TGTGCCTGGAGACTAGGAGGCAATGAGCAGTTCTTC. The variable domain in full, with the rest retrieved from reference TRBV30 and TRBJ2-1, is SQTIHQWPATLVQPVGSPLSLECTVEGTSNPNLYWYRQAAGRGLQLLFYSVGIGQISSEVPQNLSASRPQDRQFILSSKKLLLSDSGFYLCAWRLGGNEQFFGPGTRLTVL.

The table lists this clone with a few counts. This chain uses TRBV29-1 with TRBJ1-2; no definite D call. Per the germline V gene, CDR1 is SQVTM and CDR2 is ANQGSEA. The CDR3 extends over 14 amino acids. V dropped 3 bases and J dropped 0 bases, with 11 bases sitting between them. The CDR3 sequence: CSVDTDLSNYGYTF. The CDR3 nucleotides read TGCAGCGTTGATACGGATCTTTCTAACTATGGCTACACCTTC.

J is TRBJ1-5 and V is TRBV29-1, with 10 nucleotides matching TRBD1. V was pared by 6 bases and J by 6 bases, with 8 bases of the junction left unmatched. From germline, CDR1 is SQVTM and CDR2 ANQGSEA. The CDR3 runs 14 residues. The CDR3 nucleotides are TGCAGCGTCTCCGGGACAGGGGAAAGTCAGCCCCAGCATTTT. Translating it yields CSVSGTGESQPQHF.

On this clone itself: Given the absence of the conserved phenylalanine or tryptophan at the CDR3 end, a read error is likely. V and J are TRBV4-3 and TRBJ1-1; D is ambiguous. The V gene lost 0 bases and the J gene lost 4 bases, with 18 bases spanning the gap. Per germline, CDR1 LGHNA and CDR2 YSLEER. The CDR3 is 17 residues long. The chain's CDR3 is CASSQDPVGSPGTEAFL. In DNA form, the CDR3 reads TGCGCCAGCAGCCAAGATCCGGTCGGCTCCCCGGGCACTGAAGCTTTCCTT.

Here the CDR3 reads CASSYLGGSTDTQYF. The CDR3 coding sequence is TGTGCCAGCAGTTACTTGGGGGGAAGCACAGATACGCAGTATTTT. The chain uses TRBV6-5 and TRBJ2-3; tentative D call: TRBD2 (6 bases). The V end lost 1 base, the J end lost 0 bases, and 8 bases lay between the germline ends. From germline, CDR1 is MNHEY and CDR2 SVGAGI. This CDR3 is built from 15 residues.

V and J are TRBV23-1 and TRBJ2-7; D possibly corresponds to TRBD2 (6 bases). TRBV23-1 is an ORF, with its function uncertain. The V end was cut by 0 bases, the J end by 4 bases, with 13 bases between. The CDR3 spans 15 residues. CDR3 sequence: CASSQSGGRHYEQYF. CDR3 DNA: TGCGCCAGCAGTCAATCGGGAGGCAGACATTACGAGCAGTACTTC.

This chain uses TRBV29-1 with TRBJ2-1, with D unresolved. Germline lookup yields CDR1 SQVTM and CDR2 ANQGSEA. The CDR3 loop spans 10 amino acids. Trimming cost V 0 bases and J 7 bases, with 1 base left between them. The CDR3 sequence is CSVEENEQFF. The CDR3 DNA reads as TGCAGCGTTGAAGAGAATGAGCAGTTCTTC.

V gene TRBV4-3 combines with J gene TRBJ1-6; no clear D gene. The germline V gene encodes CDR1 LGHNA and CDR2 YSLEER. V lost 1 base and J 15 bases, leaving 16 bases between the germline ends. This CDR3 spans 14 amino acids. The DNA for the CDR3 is TGCGCCAGCAGCCAAGGGGGAACAGTCCCCCACCTCCACTTT. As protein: CASSQGGTVPHLHF.

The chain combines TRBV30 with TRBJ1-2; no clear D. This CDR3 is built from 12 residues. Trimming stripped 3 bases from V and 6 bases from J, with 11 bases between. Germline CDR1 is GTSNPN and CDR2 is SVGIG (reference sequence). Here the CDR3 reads CAWSLLGHGYTF. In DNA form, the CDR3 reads TGTGCCTGGAGCCTACTCGGACATGGCTACACCTTC.

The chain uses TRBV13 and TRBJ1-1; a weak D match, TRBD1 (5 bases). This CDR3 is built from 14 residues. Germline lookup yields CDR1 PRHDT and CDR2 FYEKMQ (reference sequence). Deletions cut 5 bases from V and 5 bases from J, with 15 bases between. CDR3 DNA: TGTGCCAGCAGCGAATTTCCAGGGACTACTGAAGCTTTCTTT. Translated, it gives CASSEFPGTTEAFF.

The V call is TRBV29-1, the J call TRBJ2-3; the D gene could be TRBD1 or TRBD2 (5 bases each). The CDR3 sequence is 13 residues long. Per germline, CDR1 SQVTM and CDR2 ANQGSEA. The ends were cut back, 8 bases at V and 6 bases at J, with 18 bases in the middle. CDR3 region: CSLGVVNGDTQYF. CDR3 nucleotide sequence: TGCAGCCTGGGGGTTGTCAACGGGGATACGCAGTATTTT.

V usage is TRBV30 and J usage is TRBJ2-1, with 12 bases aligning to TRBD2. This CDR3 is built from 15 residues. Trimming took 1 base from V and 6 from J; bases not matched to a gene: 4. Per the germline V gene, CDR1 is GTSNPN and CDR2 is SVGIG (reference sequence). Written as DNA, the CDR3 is TGTGCCTGGAGTGCTCCTAGCGGGGGGGCCAATGAGCAGTTCTTC. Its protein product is CAWSAPSGGANEQFF.

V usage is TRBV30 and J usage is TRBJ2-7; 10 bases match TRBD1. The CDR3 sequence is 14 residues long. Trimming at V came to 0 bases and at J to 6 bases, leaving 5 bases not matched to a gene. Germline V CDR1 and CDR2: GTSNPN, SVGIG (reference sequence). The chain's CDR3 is CAWSVGTGVGEQYF. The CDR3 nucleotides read TGTGCCTGGAGTGTTGGGACAGGGGTTGGCGAGCAGTACTTC.

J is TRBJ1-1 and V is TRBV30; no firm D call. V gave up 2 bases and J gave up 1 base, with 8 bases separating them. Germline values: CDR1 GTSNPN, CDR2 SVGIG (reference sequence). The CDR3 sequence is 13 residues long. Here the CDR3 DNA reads TGTGCCTGGAGTAGACTCGGGAACACTGAAGCTTTCTTT. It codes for CAWSRLGNTEAFF.

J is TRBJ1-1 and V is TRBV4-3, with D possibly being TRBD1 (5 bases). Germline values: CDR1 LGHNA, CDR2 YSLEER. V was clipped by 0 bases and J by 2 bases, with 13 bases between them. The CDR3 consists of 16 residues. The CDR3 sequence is CASSQDEEGLNTEAFF. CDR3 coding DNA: TGCGCCAGCAGCCAAGACGAAGAGGGGCTAAACACTGAAGCTTTCTTT.

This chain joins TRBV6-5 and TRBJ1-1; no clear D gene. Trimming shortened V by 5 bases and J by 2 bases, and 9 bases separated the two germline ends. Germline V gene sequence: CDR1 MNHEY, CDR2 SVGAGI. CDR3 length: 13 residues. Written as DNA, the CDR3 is TGTGCCAGCAGTCTCTCGAAAAACACTGAAGCTTTCTTT. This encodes CASSLSKNTEAFF.

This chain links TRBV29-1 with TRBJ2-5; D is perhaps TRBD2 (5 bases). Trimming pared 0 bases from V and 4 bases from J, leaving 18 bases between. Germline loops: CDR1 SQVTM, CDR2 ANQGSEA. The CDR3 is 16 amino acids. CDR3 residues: CSVEDGEGTIGETQYF. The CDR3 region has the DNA TGCAGCGTTGAAGATGGCGAGGGAACGATAGGAGAGACCCAGTACTTC.

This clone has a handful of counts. CDR3: CASSKTGGGGYTF. CDR3 in DNA: TGTGCCAGCAGCAAAACAGGGGGCGGTGGCTACACCTTC. The chain couples TRBV7-6 to TRBJ1-2, with 9 bases fitting TRBD1. Looked up from germline, CDR1 is SGHVS and CDR2 is FNYEAQ. J gave up 7 bases and V 5 bases, and 5 bases lay outside the gene matches. CDR3 length equals 13 residues. The variable domain in full, completed from reference TRBV7-6 and TRBJ1-2, reads GAGVSQSPRYKVTKRGQDVALRCDPISGHVSLYWYRQALGQGPEFLTYFNYEAQQDKSGLPNDRFSAERPEGSISTLTIQRTEQRDSAMYRCASSKTGGGGYTFGSGTRLTVV.

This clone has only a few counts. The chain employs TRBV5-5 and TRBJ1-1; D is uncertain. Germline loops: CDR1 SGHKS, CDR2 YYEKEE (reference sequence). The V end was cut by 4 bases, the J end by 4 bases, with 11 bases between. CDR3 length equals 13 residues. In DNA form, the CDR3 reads TGTGCCAGCAGCCCACTGGACCTCACTGAAGCTTTCTTT. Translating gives CASSPLDLTEAFF.

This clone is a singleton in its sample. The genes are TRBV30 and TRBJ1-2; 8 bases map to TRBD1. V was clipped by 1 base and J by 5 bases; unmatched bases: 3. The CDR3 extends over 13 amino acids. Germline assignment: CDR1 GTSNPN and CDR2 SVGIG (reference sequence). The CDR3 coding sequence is TGTGCCTGGAGTGCCGGGACAGGATATGGCTACACCTTC. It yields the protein CAWSAGTGYGYTF.

The DNA of the CDR3 is TGTGCCAGCAGCGGGGGCAGTGAGCAGTTCTTC. Protein sequence: CASSGGSEQFF. The chain uses TRBV9 and TRBJ2-1; maybe TRBD1 (5 bases). The CDR3 extends over 11 amino acids. V lost 3 bases and J 9 bases, leaving 7 bases between the germline ends. Germline values: CDR1 SGDLS, CDR2 YYNGEE.

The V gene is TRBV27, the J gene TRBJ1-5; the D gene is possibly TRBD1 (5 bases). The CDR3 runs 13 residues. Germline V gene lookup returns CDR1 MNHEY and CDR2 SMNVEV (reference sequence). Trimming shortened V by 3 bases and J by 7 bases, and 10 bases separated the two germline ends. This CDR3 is CASSFQDTQPQHF. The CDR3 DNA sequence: TGTGCCAGCAGTTTCCAGGACACCCAGCCCCAGCATTTT.

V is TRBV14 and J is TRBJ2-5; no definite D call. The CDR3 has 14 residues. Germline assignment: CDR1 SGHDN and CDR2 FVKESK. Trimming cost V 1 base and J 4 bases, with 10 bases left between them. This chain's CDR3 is CASSQGSAGETQYF. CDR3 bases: TGTGCCAGCAGCCAAGGGAGTGCAGGAGAGACCCAGTACTTC.